This T cell receptor (beta chain) was observed in a study of vaccination and CD4 T cells after COVID-19. Study information: Spike peptides, overlapping and drawn from SARS-CoV-2, HCoV-NL63, HCoV-OC43 and HCoV-229E, were used to stimulate cells. Each of the control cultures got a CEFX pool, an HIV-1 Nef pool, or no peptide.

Only a few counts were recorded for this clonotype. The target antigen is unknown. Stated treatment: roughly 10-day PBMC culture with coronavirus spike peptide pools or control peptides (ViraFEST assay). This CDR3 has 16 amino acids. CDR1 and CDR2 (germline): SEHNR, FQNEAQ (reference sequence). Trimming left V 3 bases short and J 6 bases short, with 20 bases between. Cultured CD4+ T-cell DNA underwent Oncomine TCR Beta short-read sequencing. Using its own MiXCR run on the PCR reads, TCRdb lists one record per CDR3 protein. The sample lists approximately 12,000 distinct CDR3 sequences, 58% occurring once.

Sequencing was performed on CD4+ T cells from blood, cultured in vitro. The origin of this receptor is a human donor who had recovered from COVID-19. The chain is built from TRBV7-9 and TRBJ1-1; D not certain. The CDR3: CASSLGAGQAVAEAFF. For the CDR3, the DNA is TGTGCCAGCAGCTTGGGAGCGGGCCAAGCTGTCGCTGAAGCTTTCTTT.